This T cell receptor beta chain comes out of a study of blood T cell repertoires in COVID-19. For the study at large: Sites in the United States, Italy and Spain provided acute and convalescent COVID-19 samples.

Everyone who took part was roughly 18 to 89 years old, and they came from fewer than 25 US areas. Sequencing was performed with immunoSEQ multiplex PCR; in TCRdb, only in-frame clones are kept and a portion is missing. This sample has approximately 390,000 clones, with around nine tenths found just once. Germline V gene sequence: CDR1 KGHSH, CDR2 LQKENI. V lost 7 bases and J 0 bases, leaving 12 bases between the germline ends. The CDR3 consists of 14 residues. This clonotype was sampled from a woman aged 50 to 60 who had recovered from COVID-19. The sample was PBMCs or T cells enriched from blood (not recorded which). The rearrangement uses TRBV18 and TRBJ1-1; no definite D call. The CDR3 region is CASYGGVVNTEAFF. The CDR3 region has the DNA TGTGCCAGCTACGGAGGCGTGGTGAACACTGAAGCTTTCTTT.